A single sample is the source of the 20 T cell receptor beta chains below, sequenced in a study of cytotoxic CD8 clonotypes in ibrutinib-treated CLL. Only in-frame clones appear in the TCRdb table, and some are missing; sequencing was by immunoSEQ multiplex PCR. The sample records tens of thousands of clones, approximately 45% being singletons. Material: PBMCs, obtained before ibrutinib treatment. Every receptor here comes from a human donor with chronic lymphocytic leukemia.

The J gene is TRBJ1-2, the V gene TRBV7-9; the match to TRBD1 covers 9 bases. Germline V CDR1 and CDR2: SEHNR, FQNEAQ (reference sequence). The J segment lost 3 bases and the V segment lost 5 bases, leaving 7 bases of the junction unmatched. The CDR3 covers 15 residues. DNA for the CDR3: TGTGCCAGCAGCACCCACAGGGGGCATGACTATGGCTACACCTTC. Translation gives CASSTHRGHDYGYTF.

The chain joins TRBV6-5 to TRBJ2-5, with D hard to call. This CDR3 comprises 15 residues. CDR1 and CDR2 (germline): MNHEY, SVGAGI. V was shortened by 6 bases and J by 4 bases, with 18 bases between the two germline ends. The CDR3 region is CASRASGPLGETQYF. Written as DNA, the CDR3 is TGTGCCAGCAGGGCCTCCGGCCCCTTGGGAGAGACCCAGTACTTC.

The chain links TRBV7-2 to TRBJ2-1; 16 bases are shared with TRBD2. V gave up 1 base and J gave up 0 bases; unmatched junction bases: 3. CDR1 and CDR2 from the germline V gene are SGHTA and FQGNSA. This CDR3 has 19 amino acids. DNA for the CDR3: TGTGCCAGCAGCTTAGTGGGACTAGCGGGGGGGCCCTCCTACAATGAGCAGTTCTTC. This gives the protein CASSLVGLAGGPSYNEQFF.

This chain links TRBV29-1 with TRBJ2-3; 8 bases fit TRBD2. The CDR3 totals 15 residues. The V gene end was trimmed by 5 bases and the J gene end by 2 bases; junction bases not matched to a gene: 9. Looked up from germline, CDR1 is SQVTM and CDR2 is ANQGSEA. The CDR3 DNA sequence: TGCAGCGTTTCCCCCCCGGGACTAGTCACAGATACGCAGTATTTT. Protein product: CSVSPPGLVTDTQYF.

The sample holds many counts of this clone. This rearrangement joins TRBV4-1 to TRBJ2-7; 14 bases are shared with TRBD2. There are 17 residues in the CDR3. Germline V lookup: CDR1 MGHRA, CDR2 YSYEKL. With 4 bases clipped from V and 0 bases from J, the junction kept 5 bases outside the gene matches. The CDR3 region has the DNA TGCGCCAGCAGCCGAGGACTAGCGGGGGGCGACTCCTACGAGCAGTACTTC. It yields the protein CASSRGLAGGDSYEQYF.

This clone has just a few counts. The chain carries TRBV19 and TRBJ2-1; D is possibly TRBD2 (5 bases). The length of the CDR3 is 14 residues. The germline gives CDR1 LNHDA, CDR2 SQIVND (reference sequence). The germline V and J ends were trimmed by 7 bases and 5 bases, with 15 bases remaining between them. The DNA of the CDR3 is TGTGCCAGTACCACATCCTCCGGGGACAATGAGCAGTTCTTC. Its protein product is CASTTSSGDNEQFF.

This clone was seen more than once but under ten times. The chain employs TRBV2 and TRBJ2-2, with 8 bases aligning to TRBD2. The germline V gene encodes CDR1 SNHLY and CDR2 FYNNEI. The CDR3 is 16 amino acids. V trimming: 5 bases; J trimming: 4 bases; junction bases outside the gene matches: 9. The CDR3 DNA follows: TGTGCCAGCAGTCCCTCCGGGGGGGCCAGCACCGGGGAGCTGTTTTTT. Its translation: CASSPSGGASTGELFF.

This chain links TRBV18 with TRBJ2-2; TRBD1 is a possible D gene (6 bases). The CDR3 consists of 14 residues. The V gene lost 2 bases and the J gene lost 6 bases, with 10 bases spanning the gap. Germline V CDR1 and CDR2: KGHSH, LQKENI. CDR3 DNA: TGTGCCAGCTCACCAACAGGGAGTCCCGGGGAGCTGTTTTTT. Translated: CASSPTGSPGELFF.

In this sample, this clone turned up a few times. The rearrangement joins TRBV11-3 to TRBJ2-5; 8 bases are shared with TRBD1. V shed 1 base, J shed 2 bases, and the junction held 3 bases outside the gene matches. CDR1 is SGHNT and CDR2 is YENEEA in the germline V gene. The CDR3 has 15 residues. CDR3 sequence (DNA): TGTGCCAGCAGCTTAGGCTACAGGGGGCAAGAGACCCAGTACTTC. Amino acids: CASSLGYRGQETQYF.

The gene calls are TRBV4-1 and TRBJ2-1; 8 nucleotides match TRBD2. This CDR3 region has 16 residues. J gave up 3 bases and V 1 base, and 5 bases lay outside the gene matches. Germline values: CDR1 MGHRA, CDR2 YSYEKL. For the CDR3, the DNA is TGCGCCAGCAGCCAAGCACCGGGACTAGTCTACAATGAGCAGTTCTTC. It translates to CASSQAPGLVYNEQFF.

This clone appeared a few times. The chain joins TRBV4-2 to TRBJ2-3; the D gene is possibly TRBD1 (5 bases). V was cut by 0 bases and J by 5 bases, with 12 bases left in between. The length of the CDR3 is 15 residues. CDR1 and CDR2 (germline): LGHNA, YNFKEQ. The CDR3 region is CASSQDPQGGDTQYF. CDR3 sequence (DNA): TGTGCCAGCAGCCAAGATCCCCAGGGCGGAGATACGCAGTATTTT.

The genes are TRBV21-1 and TRBJ2-7. TRBV21-1 is a pseudogene. This CDR3 region has 11 residues. The DNA of the CDR3 is TGTGCCAGCAAGAAGAACTACGAGCAGTACTTC. Encoded protein: CASKKNYEQYF.

The chain joins TRBV7-9 to TRBJ1-2, with D uncertain. The CDR3 contains 15 residues. Trimming shortened V by 3 bases and J by 6 bases, and 17 bases separated the two germline ends. CDR1 and CDR2 (germline): SEHNR, FQNEAQ (reference sequence). The CDR3 sequence: CASSFYLGGMDGYTF. CDR3 DNA sequence: TGTGCCAGCAGCTTTTATCTAGGAGGAATGGATGGCTACACCTTC.

This clone has more than one count but fewer than ten. The chain joins TRBV28 to TRBJ2-7; no clear D gene. The V end lost 4 bases, the J end lost 5 bases, and 9 bases lay between the germline ends. The CDR3 runs 12 residues. Germline values: CDR1 MDHEN, CDR2 SYDVKM. The CDR3 nucleotides are TGTGCCAGCAGTTCCGATGACCACGAGCAGTACTTC. It codes for CASSSDDHEQYF.

V is TRBV11-2 and J is TRBJ2-1; perhaps D is TRBD1 or TRBD2 (5 bases each). This CDR3 has 15 amino acids. Trimming pared 1 base from V and 7 bases from J, leaving 14 bases between. Germline lookup yields CDR1 SGHAT and CDR2 FQNNGV. The CDR3 nucleotides read TGTGCCAGCAGCTTAGCGGGGCAGGGCGGGAATGAGCAGTTCTTC. Translation: CASSLAGQGGNEQFF.

This chain links TRBV9 with TRBJ1-2; D unresolved. Germline loops: CDR1 SGDLS, CDR2 YYNGEE. The CDR3 covers 13 residues. V was clipped by 4 bases and J by 8 bases, with 15 bases between them. In DNA form, the CDR3 reads TGTGCCAGCAGCCCCAGAAGGTCCCTCGGCTACACCTTC. Translating gives CASSPRRSLGYTF.

This clone was counted once. V is TRBV5-1 and J is TRBJ1-6; D unresolved. The germline gives CDR1 SGHRS, CDR2 YFSETQ. The CDR3 totals 15 residues. Between the trimmed V and J ends, which lost 1 base and 8 bases, there was a span of 13 bases. DNA of the CDR3: TGCGCCAGCAGCTTGAGTTCCAGTTTCGATTCACCCCTCCACTTT. Amino acids: CASSLSSSFDSPLHF.

In its sample, this clone was seen once. CDR3 sequence: CASSQNNSPLHF. CDR3 nucleotides: TGTGCCAGCAGTCAGAATAATTCACCCCTCCACTTT. The chain joins TRBV2 to TRBJ1-6; D unclear. The CDR3 loop spans 12 amino acids. Trimming removed 5 bases from V and 5 bases from J, with 4 bases in between. Germline V gene lookup returns CDR1 SNHLY and CDR2 FYNNEI.

This clone was seen a few times. This chain links TRBV5-1 with TRBJ1-1; 7 bases map to TRBD1. The germline V gene encodes CDR1 SGHRS and CDR2 YFSETQ. CDR3 length: 15 amino acids. With V trimmed by 4 bases and J by 3 bases, 9 bases remained unmatched. CDR3: CASSEPAQGDTEAFF. The CDR3 DNA reads as TGCGCCAGCAGCGAGCCGGCGCAGGGGGACACTGAAGCTTTCTTT.

The genes are TRBV20-1 and TRBJ2-7; 7 positions match TRBD1. The germline CDR1 and CDR2 sequences are DFQATT and SNEGSKA (reference sequence). With 1 base clipped from V and 9 bases from J, the junction kept 3 bases outside the gene matches. The CDR3 contains 11 residues. The CDR3 sequence is CSARGQGVQYF. The CDR3 DNA follows: TGCAGTGCTAGAGGACAGGGCGTGCAGTACTTC.